The T cell receptor (beta chain) described here comes from a study of cytomegalovirus exposure and HLA in healthy donors. Study-wide points: Among the CMV-associated chains, three were confirmed in vitro as specific for CMV antigens. Earlier analysis looked at TCR beta V segments, and most were productive about 90% or about 30% of the time.

As to this clone: The antigen remains unidentified.

Both 60 Vbeta primers and 13 Jbeta primers went into the PCR. Authors' methods: Later, an analysis found about 80 million unique TCR beta chains, and about 10 million of these were shared. Here immunoSEQ multiplex PCR was the method, and the copy in TCRdb shows in-frame clones only, minus some. From that table come the V and J calls and clone size; the DNA was used to work out D and trimming. The table records tens of thousands of clones, 70% to 75% of them present only once. This TCR derives from a man between 60 and 70 years old in good health and CMV-seronegative. Sequencing was done on a sample of PBMCs.

The CDR3 sequence: CATSRDLGGRYGYTF. The CDR3 coding sequence is TGTGCCACCAGCAGAGATCTCGGGGGGAGGTATGGCTACACCTTC. This rearrangement joins TRBV15 to TRBJ1-2; tentative D call: TRBD1 (5 bases). The CDR3 length is 15 residues. Germline assignment: CDR1 LNHNV and CDR2 YYDKDF (reference sequence). V dropped 0 bases and J dropped 5 bases, with 13 bases sitting between them.